A selection of T cell receptor beta chains follows, all from one sample in a study of blood T cell repertoires in COVID-19. The assay was immunoSEQ multiplex PCR, and TCRdb's table has in-frame clones only and misses some. Of roughly 150,000 clones listed, approximately 91% are singletons. Input material: peripheral blood. Source of these receptors: a woman between 65 and 79 years old with acute or convalescent COVID-19. The CDR3 runs from the conserved cysteine through the conserved F or W. The order of the fields is D gene, V gene, clone size, J gene, CDR3 DNA, CDR3 protein. D genes are given only for firm matches. Expanded clones get a size class; other rows say once, few or many, or leave the size out.

>-|TRBV5-4|-|TRBJ1-5
TGTGCCAGCAGCTTGGGGCAGGTCAATCAGCCCCAGCATTTT
CASSLGQVNQPQHF
>-|TRBV28|-|TRBJ2-6
TGTGCCAGCAGTCAGGACAGAACTGGGGCCAACGTCCTGACTTTC
CASSQDRTGANVLTF
>-|TRBV6-5|-|TRBJ1-2
TGTGCCAGCAGTTACGCCCGGGGTCCTAACTATGGCTACACCTTC
CASSYARGPNYGYTF
>-|TRBV6-5|-|TRBJ1-1
TGTGCCAGCAGTTCTCTCGGGAAGAACACTGAAGCTTTCTTT
CASSSLGKNTEAFF
>-|TRBV2|once|TRBJ2-1
TGTGCCAGCAGTGCGCGGTACAATGAGCAGTTCTTC
CASSARYNEQFF
>TRBD1|TRBV4-1|-|TRBJ2-3
TGCGCCAGCAGCCAAGATAGGTCAGGGGGCGGTCAAGATACGCAGTATTTT
CASSQDRSGGGQDTQYF
>-|TRBV15|-|TRBJ1-2
TGTGCCACCAGCAGAGATCGGCAGGTCTATGGCTACACCTTC
CATSRDRQVYGYTF
>-|TRBV18|few|TRBJ1-5
TGTGCCAGCTCACGGTTCGAGGGAGGGGGTCGGTATCAGCCCCAGCATTTT
CASSRFEGGGRYQPQHF
>-|TRBV5-1|-|TRBJ1-3
TGCGCCAGCAGCTTGGGACAGTCTGGAAACACCATATATTTT
CASSLGQSGNTIYF
>-|TRBV7-2|once|TRBJ1-5
TGTGCCAGCAGCCCCTCCCAGTCAAATCAGCCCCAGCATTTT
CASSPSQSNQPQHF
>-|TRBV7-2|-|TRBJ1-1
TGTGCCAGCAGCTCAATTCCGGGTATTGAAGCTTTCTTT
CASSSIPGIEAFF
>TRBD1|TRBV6-6|-|TRBJ1-5
TGTGCCAGCAGACAGGGGGCAGGGCCCCAGCATTTT
CASRQGAGPQHF
>TRBD2|TRBV11-2|-|TRBJ2-3
TGTGCCAGCAGCTTAGATACTAGCGGGGGTAGCACAGATACGCAGTATTTT
CASSLDTSGGSTDTQYF
>TRBD1|TRBV4-1|-|TRBJ2-6
TGCGCCAGCAGCCAGGGACAGGGGGGAGGTGGGGCCAACGTCCTGACTTTC
CASSQGQGGGGANVLTF
>-|TRBV2|once|TRBJ2-7
TGTGCCAGCAGTGTGTCGACAGGACCATCCTACGAGCAGTACTTC
CASSVSTGPSYEQYF
>TRBD1|TRBV2|few|TRBJ1-4
TGTGCCAGCAGTGAAAGGGCGACAGGGACTAATGAAAAACTGTTTTTT
CASSERATGTNEKLFF
>TRBD1|TRBV10-3|few|TRBJ1-3
TGTGCCAGCGGACAGGGGATCAACTCTGGAAACACCATATATTTT
CASGQGINSGNTIYF
>-|TRBV3-1/TRBV3-2|once|TRBJ1-6
TGTGCCAGCAGCCAAGTGGAGGGAAGTTCACCCCTCCACTTT
CASSQVEGSSPLHF
>-|TRBV7-2|-|TRBJ1-2
TGTGCCAGCAGCTTAGAATCAGGGCCCTATGGCTACACCTTC
CASSLESGPYGYTF
>-|TRBV6-1|-|TRBJ1-1
TGTGCCAGCATTTGGGGGCAGGAGAGCACTGAAGCTTTCTTT
CASIWGQESTEAFF
>-|TRBV19|once|TRBJ2-3
TGTGCCAGTAGCGGTCTGCTAAACACAGATACGCAGTATTTT
CASSGLLNTDTQYF
>-|TRBV5-1|-|TRBJ2-5
TGCGCCAGCAGCCCCCAGCCCGTCGGGGGCCAAGAGACCCAGTACTTC
CASSPQPVGGQETQYF
>-|TRBV9|-|TRBJ1-1
TGTGCCAGCAGCGTAGGTGGGGGACTAAACACTGAAGCTTTCTTT
CASSVGGGLNTEAFF
>TRBD1|TRBV27|-|TRBJ1-1
TGTGCCAGCAGTTTCAGGGACAGGGGGCGCTTGGTCACTGAAGCTTTCTTT
CASSFRDRGRLVTEAFF
>TRBD1|TRBV6-2/TRBV6-3|-|TRBJ1-6
TGTGCCAGCAGCTCGGCCGGGACAGGCTCTTCACCCCTCCACTTT
CASSSAGTGSSPLHF
>-|TRBV6-4|-|TRBJ2-1
TGTGCCAGCAGCGAACAGGGGGGGTATGAGCAGTTCTTC
CASSEQGGYEQFF
>-|TRBV5-6|few|TRBJ1-3
TGTGCCAGCAGCGCCCTCGGGACAAGCTCTGGAAACACCATATATTTT
CASSALGTSSGNTIYF
>-|TRBV19|few|TRBJ1-5
TGTGCCAGTAGTATTTATGATAGCCAGCCCCAGCATTTT
CASSIYDSQPQHF
>-|TRBV7-9|-|TRBJ1-1
TGTGCCAGCAGCAGGACCGGGACAGAAGCTTTCTTT
CASSRTGTEAFF
>-|TRBV7-2|-|TRBJ1-2
TGTGCCAGCAGCTTAGCGGCACCTAACTATGGCTACACCTTC
CASSLAAPNYGYTF
>TRBD1|TRBV6-1|once|TRBJ2-3
TGTGCCAGCAGTTCGGGACAGGGGGTTTGGGATACGCAGTATTTT
CASSSGQGVWDTQYF
>-|TRBV4-1|-|TRBJ2-5
TGCGCCAGCAGCCAAGATCCGGACATCCAAGAGACCCAGTACTTC
CASSQDPDIQETQYF